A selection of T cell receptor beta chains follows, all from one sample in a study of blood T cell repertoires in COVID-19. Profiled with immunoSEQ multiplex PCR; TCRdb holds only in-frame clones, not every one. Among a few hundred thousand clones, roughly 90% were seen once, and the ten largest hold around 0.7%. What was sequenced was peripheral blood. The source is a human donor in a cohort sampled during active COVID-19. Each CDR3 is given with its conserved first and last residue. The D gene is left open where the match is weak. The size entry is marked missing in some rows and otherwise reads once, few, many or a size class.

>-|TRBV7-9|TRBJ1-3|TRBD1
TGTGCCAGCAGCTTACCACAGGGGGAAGGGGCCATATATTTT
CASSLPQGEGAIYF
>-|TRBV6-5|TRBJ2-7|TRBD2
TGTGCCAGCAGTTTCGCGGGAGGATACGAGCAGTACTTC
CASSFAGGYEQYF
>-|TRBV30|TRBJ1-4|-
TGTGCCTGGAGTGTATTTCGGGGATCTAATGAAAAACTGTTTTTT
CAWSVFRGSNEKLFF
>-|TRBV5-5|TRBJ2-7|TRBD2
TGTGCCAGCAGCTTAGGACTAGCGGTCTCCTACGAGCAGTACTTC
CASSLGLAVSYEQYF
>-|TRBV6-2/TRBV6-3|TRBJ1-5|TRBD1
TGTGCCAGCAGTTTCGCCGGGACAGGAGTAGGTCAGCCCCAGCATTTT
CASSFAGTGVGQPQHF
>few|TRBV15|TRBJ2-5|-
TGTGCCACCAGCAGAGGGGGCAGGGGGAGGCAAGAGACCCAGTACTTC
CATSRGGRGRQETQYF
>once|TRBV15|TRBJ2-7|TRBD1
TGTGCCACCAGCAGTCCCGGGACAGGGTTCTCCTACGAGCAGTACTTC
CATSSPGTGFSYEQYF
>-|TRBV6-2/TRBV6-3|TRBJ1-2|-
TGTGCCAGCAGTTACCCCCAATATGGCTACACCTTC
CASSYPQYGYTF
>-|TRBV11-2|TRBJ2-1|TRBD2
TGTGCCAGCAGCTCTAGCGGGGGGGCGATTTATGAGCAGTTCTTC
CASSSSGGAIYEQFF
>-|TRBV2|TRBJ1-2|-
TGTGCCAGCAGTGAGGGGCGGCGCTATGGCTACACCTTC
CASSEGRRYGYTF
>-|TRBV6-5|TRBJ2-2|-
TGTGCCAGCAGTTACTCTGCGGAGAACACCGGGGAGCTGTTTTTT
CASSYSAENTGELFF
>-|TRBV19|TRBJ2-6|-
TGTGCCAGTAGCCCCGCGGCAGTCCACTCTGGGGCCAACGTCCTGACTTTC
CASSPAAVHSGANVLTF
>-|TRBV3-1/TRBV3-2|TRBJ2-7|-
TGTGCCAGCAGCCAAGCCAGGGGAAAGTACTCCTACGAGCAGTACTTC
CASSQARGKYSYEQYF
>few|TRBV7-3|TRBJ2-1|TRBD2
TGTGCCAGCAGCTCCGGACTAGCGGGAGGCAATGAGCAGTTCTTC
CASSSGLAGGNEQFF
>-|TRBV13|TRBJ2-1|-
TGTGCCAGCAGCCCCCCGCTAGAGGGCAATGAGCAGTTCTTC
CASSPPLEGNEQFF
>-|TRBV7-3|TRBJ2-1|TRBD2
TGTGCCAGCAGCTTGGGACTAGTTTTTGATGAGCAGTTCTTC
CASSLGLVFDEQFF
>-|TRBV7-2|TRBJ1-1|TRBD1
TGTGCCAGCAGCTTAGGGGCACAGGGGGCCAAGACTGAAGCTTTCTTT
CASSLGAQGAKTEAFF
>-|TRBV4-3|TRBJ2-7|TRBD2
TGCGCCAGCAGCCAGAGCGGGGGGGCCTCATTCGGGACCTACGAGCAGTACTTC
CASSQSGGASFGTYEQYF
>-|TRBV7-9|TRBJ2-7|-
TGTGCCAGCAGCCCGAGGATCCCGCCCTACGAGCAGTACTTC
CASSPRIPPYEQYF
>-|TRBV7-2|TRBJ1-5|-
TGTGCCAGCAGCTTAAGGGGCAGGGAGGGCAATCAGCCCCAGCATTTT
CASSLRGREGNQPQHF
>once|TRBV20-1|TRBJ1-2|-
TGCAGTGCGCGGACAAGGGGGGGCTACACCTTC
CSARTRGGYTF
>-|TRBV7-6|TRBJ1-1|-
TGTGCCAGCAGCTTAGGGTTGGGGGGGAACACTGAAGCTTTCTTT
CASSLGLGGNTEAFF
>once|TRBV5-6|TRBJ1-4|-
TGTGCCAGCAGCTTGGCTGGGCCAGCAACTAATGAAAAACTGTTTTTT
CASSLAGPATNEKLFF
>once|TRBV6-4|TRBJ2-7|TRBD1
TGTGCCAGCAGTGAATCTGGACAGGGATCCTACGAGCAGTACTTC
CASSESGQGSYEQYF
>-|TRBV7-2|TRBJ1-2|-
TGTGCCAGCAGCTTAGGTCCAGCGACCTTTGGAGGCTACACCTTC
CASSLGPATFGGYTF
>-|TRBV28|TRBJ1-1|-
TGTGCCAGCAGTCCCTGGGCAGGGTCGACTGAAGCTTTCTTT
CASSPWAGSTEAFF
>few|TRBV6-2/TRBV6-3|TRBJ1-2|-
TGTGCCAGCAGTGGCCATGGCTACACCTTC
CASSGHGYTF
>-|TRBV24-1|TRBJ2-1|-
TGTGCCACCAGTGATTTAGGGAGTACGGCTGAGCAGTTCTTC
CATSDLGSTAEQFF
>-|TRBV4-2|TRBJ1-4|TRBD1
TGTGCCAGCAGCCAAGTCGGAGGGACAGCCAATGAAAAACTGTTTTTT
CASSQVGGTANEKLFF
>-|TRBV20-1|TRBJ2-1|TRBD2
TGCAGTGCAAGTACGCCCCTAGCGGGGGGGTATGAGCAGTTCTTC
CSASTPLAGGYEQFF
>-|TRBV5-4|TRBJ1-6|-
TGTGCCAGCAGCTTTTCTAGGGGAGGCTCACCCCTCCACTTT
CASSFSRGGSPLHF
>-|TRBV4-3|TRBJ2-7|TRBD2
TGCGCCAGCAGCCAAGGGATTGCGGGAGTGCACGAGCAGTACTTC
CASSQGIAGVHEQYF
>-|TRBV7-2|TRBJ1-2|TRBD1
TGTGCCAGCAGCTTGGGACAGCCCAGGGCGGGCTTTGGCTACACCTTC
CASSLGQPRAGFGYTF
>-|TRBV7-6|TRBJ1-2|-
TGTGCCAGCAGCCCCGGAGGACAGTTTAACTATGGCTACACCTTC
CASSPGGQFNYGYTF
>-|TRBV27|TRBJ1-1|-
TGTGCCAGCAGTTTCAGACATCCGAACACTGAAGCTTTCTTT
CASSFRHPNTEAFF
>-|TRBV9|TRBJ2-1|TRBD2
TGTGCCAGCAGCGTATGGGGGGGGACCTCCTACAATGAGCAGTTCTTC
CASSVWGGTSYNEQFF
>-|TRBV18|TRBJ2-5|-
TGTGCCAGCTCACCCATCCAAGAGACCCAGTACTTC
CASSPIQETQYF
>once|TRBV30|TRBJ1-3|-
TGTGCCTCACAGACCTCAAGCTCTGGAAACACCATATATTTT
CASQTSSSGNTIYF
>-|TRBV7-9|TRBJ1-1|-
TGTGCCAGCAGCTTGACTCTGCAGGGGACTGAAGCTTTCTTT
CASSLTLQGTEAFF
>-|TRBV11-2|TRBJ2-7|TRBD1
TGTGCCAGCAGCGACAGGGAGTCCTACGAGCAGTACTTC
CASSDRESYEQYF
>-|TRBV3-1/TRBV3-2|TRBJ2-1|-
TGTGCCAGCAGCCACAGAGGGATCATTGCTCGGGACAATGAGCAGTTCTTC
CASSHRGIIARDNEQFF
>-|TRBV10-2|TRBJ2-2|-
TGCGCCACCTCCCCCTCCGGGGCGGGGAAGACCGGGGAGCTGTTTTTT
CATSPSGAGKTGELFF
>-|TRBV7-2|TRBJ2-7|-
TGTGCCAGCAGCCCCCAGGGGTTTGCGGGAGTTTACGAGCAGTACTTC
CASSPQGFAGVYEQYF
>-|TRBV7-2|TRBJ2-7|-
TGTGCCAGCAGCTTACGGGGAGGGACACTCTACGAGCAGTACTTC
CASSLRGGTLYEQYF
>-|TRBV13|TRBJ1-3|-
TGTGCCAGCAGCGATAGGAAGGGGGCTGGAAACACCATATATTTT
CASSDRKGAGNTIYF
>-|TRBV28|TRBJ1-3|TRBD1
TGTGCCAGCAGTTTACTGGGGACAGTCGCTGGAAACACCATATATTTT
CASSLLGTVAGNTIYF
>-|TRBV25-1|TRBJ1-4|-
TGTGCCAGCATAGGGTCCTCCTTGAGCCAAGAGGGAAAACTGTTTTTT
CASIGSSLSQEGKLFF
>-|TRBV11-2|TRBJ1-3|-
TGTGCCAGCAGCCGACAGTTTGGAAACACCATATATTTT
CASSRQFGNTIYF
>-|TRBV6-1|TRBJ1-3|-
TGTGCCAGCAGTGAAGCGCATGGGGGGTCGTCCGGAAACACCATATATTTT
CASSEAHGGSSGNTIYF
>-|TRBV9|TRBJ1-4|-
TGTGCCAGCAGCGCCTACGCGGTCGCCAATGAAAAACTGTTTTTT
CASSAYAVANEKLFF
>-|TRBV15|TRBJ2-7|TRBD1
TGTGCCACCAGCAGGCCGGGACAGGGGGCTGACGAGCAGTACTTC
CATSRPGQGADEQYF
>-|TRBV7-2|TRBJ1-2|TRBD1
TGTGCCAGCAGCCAAGACAGGGGGCAGAATGGCTACACCTTC
CASSQDRGQNGYTF